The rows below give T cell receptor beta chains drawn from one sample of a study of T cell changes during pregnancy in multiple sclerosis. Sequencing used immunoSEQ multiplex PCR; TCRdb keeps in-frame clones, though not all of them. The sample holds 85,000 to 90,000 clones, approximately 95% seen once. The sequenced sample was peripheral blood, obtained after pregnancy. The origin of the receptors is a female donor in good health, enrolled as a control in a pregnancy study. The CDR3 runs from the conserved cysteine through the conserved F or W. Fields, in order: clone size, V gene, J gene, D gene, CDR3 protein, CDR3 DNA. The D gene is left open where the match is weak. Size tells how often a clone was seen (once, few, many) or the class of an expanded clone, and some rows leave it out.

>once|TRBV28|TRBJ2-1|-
CASSSTVNEQFF
TGTGCCAGCAGTTCGACAGTCAATGAGCAGTTCTTC
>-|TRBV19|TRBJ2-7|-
CASSAGRDSSYEQYF
TGTGCCAGTAGCGCGGGGCGGGACAGCTCCTACGAGCAGTACTTC
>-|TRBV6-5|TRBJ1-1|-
CASSYSRGADTEAFF
TGTGCCAGCAGTTACTCGCGGGGGGCTGACACTGAAGCTTTCTTT
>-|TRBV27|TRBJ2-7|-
CASSLNPSNSYEQYF
TGTGCCAGCAGTTTAAACCCAAGCAACTCCTACGAGCAGTACTTC
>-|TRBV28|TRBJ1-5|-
CASSSPGTQGRQHF
TGTGCCAGCAGTTCCCCAGGGACTCAAGGGAGACAGCATTTT
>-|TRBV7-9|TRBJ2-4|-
CASSRWAEQNIQYF
TGTGCCAGCAGCCGATGGGCCGAACAAAACATTCAGTACTTC
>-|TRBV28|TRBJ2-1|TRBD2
CASSSRGTRRGEQFF
TGTGCCAGCAGTTCCCGGGGGACTAGGCGCGGTGAGCAGTTCTTC
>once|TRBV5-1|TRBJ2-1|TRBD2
CASSPQAGYVSNEQFF
TGCGCCAGCAGCCCCCAAGCGGGATACGTATCGAATGAGCAGTTCTTC
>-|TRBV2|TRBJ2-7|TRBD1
CASKGQAFYEQYF
TGTGCCAGCAAGGGACAGGCATTCTACGAGCAGTACTTC
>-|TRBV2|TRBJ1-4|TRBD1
CASSSGGSSGKLFF
TGTGCCAGCAGTTCAGGGGGCTCTTCGGGAAAACTGTTTTTT
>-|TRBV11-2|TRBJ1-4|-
CASSPLQGRNEKLFF
TGTGCCAGCAGCCCATTACAGGGCCGAAATGAAAAACTGTTTTTT
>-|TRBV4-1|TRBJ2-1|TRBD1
CASSQGTGGWNEQFF
TGCGCCAGCAGCCAAGGGACAGGGGGCTGGAATGAGCAGTTCTTC
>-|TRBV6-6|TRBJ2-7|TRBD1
CASRDAGGSYEQYF
TGTGCCAGCAGAGACGCAGGGGGCTCCTACGAGCAGTACTTC
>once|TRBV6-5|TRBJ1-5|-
CASSYSSGNQPQHF
TGTGCCAGCAGTTACTCCTCAGGGAATCAGCCCCAGCATTTT
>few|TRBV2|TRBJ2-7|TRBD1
CASSFSGTGVYEQYF
TGTGCCAGCAGTTTCTCCGGGACAGGGGTATACGAGCAGTACTTC
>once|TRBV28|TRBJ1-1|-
CASSLSGVNTEAFF
TGTGCCAGCAGTTTATCAGGCGTGAACACTGAAGCTTTCTTT
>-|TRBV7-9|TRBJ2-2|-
CASSLVTGELFF
TGTGCCAGCAGCTTGGTGACAGGGGAGCTGTTTTTT
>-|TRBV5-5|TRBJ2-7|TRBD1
CASSPGGTGGPYEQYF
TGTGCCAGCAGCCCCGGCGGGACAGGGGGCCCCTACGAGCAGTACTTC
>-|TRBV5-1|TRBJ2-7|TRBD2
CASSVTIAGGSYEQYF
TGCGCCAGCAGCGTAACCATAGCGGGAGGATCCTACGAGCAGTACTTC
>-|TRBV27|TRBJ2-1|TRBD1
CASSRDREYNEQFF
TGTGCCAGCAGCCGGGACAGAGAATACAATGAGCAGTTCTTC
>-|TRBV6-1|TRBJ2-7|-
CASSVGTLGSRYEQYF
TGTGCCAGCAGTGTCGGGACTTTAGGCTCCCGCTACGAGCAGTACTTC
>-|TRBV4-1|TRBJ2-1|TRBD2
CASSQDSAGGHNNEQFF
TGCGCCAGCAGCCAAGATTCGGCGGGAGGACACAACAATGAGCAGTTCTTC
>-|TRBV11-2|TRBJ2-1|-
CASSSEKMSSNEQFF
TGTGCCAGCAGCTCAGAGAAGATGAGTAGCAATGAGCAGTTCTTC
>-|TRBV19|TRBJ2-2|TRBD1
CASSIVGQGSAGELFF
TGTGCCAGTAGTATAGTGGGACAGGGGTCGGCCGGGGAGCTGTTTTTT
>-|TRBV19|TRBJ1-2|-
CASRRAGSNYGYTF
TGTGCCAGTAGGAGGGCGGGATCGAACTATGGCTACACCTTC
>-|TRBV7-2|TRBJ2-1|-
CASSFLTSYNEQFF
TGTGCCAGCAGCTTCCTCACAAGCTACAATGAGCAGTTCTTC
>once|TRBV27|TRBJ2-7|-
CASSLFRGSYEQYF
TGTGCCAGCAGTTTATTCAGGGGAAGCTACGAGCAGTACTTC
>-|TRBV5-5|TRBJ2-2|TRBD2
CASSLGLAGGLRTGELFF
TGTGCCAGCAGCTTAGGACTAGCGGGAGGGCTACGCACCGGGGAGCTGTTTTTT
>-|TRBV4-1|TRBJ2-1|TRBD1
CASRPSLEGALSYEQFF
TGCGCCAGCAGGCCCTCACTCGAGGGGGCCCTATCTTATGAGCAGTTCTTC
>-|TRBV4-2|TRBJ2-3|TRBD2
CASSQVKAGGTTDTQYF
TGTGCCAGCAGCCAAGTGAAGGCGGGAGGGACCACAGATACGCAGTATTTT
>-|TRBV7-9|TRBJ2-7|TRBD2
CASSPRLAGVVYEQYF
TGTGCCAGCAGCCCGAGACTAGCGGGAGTAGTTTACGAGCAGTACTTC
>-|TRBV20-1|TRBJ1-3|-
CSPGDGNTIYF
TGCAGTCCAGGGGATGGAAACACCATATATTTT
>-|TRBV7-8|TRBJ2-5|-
CASSLGGRGETQYF
TGTGCCAGCAGCTTAGGTGGCAGGGGAGAGACCCAGTACTTC
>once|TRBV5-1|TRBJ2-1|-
CASSLAATTGYNEQFF
TGCGCCAGCAGCTTGGCTGCGACTACTGGCTACAATGAGCAGTTCTTC
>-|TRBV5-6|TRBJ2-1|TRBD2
CASSLAVGRGAGYNEQFF
TGTGCCAGCAGCTTGGCCGTGGGTAGGGGAGCGGGATACAATGAGCAGTTCTTC